This T cell receptor (beta chain) stems from a study of neurological immune-mediated disorders. CDR1 SQVTM and CDR2 ANQGSEA come from the germline V gene. V lost 5 bases to trimming and J lost 10 bases; unmatched junction nucleotides: 17. The CDR3 sequence is 14 residues long. This clonotype showed up many times. The authors produced cDNA by 5'RACE using 10-nucleotide random UMIs. TCRdb fed the 5' RACE reads into MiXCR, producing one record per CDR3 protein. The sample has about 55,000 distinct CDR3 sequences; about 25% are singletons. Time point noted: technical triplicate 2. The clonotype comes from a man between 60 and 75 years old with HTLV-1-associated myelopathy (HAM/TSP). What was sequenced was PBMCs. The J gene is TRBJ2-7, the V gene TRBV29-1; 7 bases are shared with TRBD1. The CDR3 region is CSVIVGAGGSVQYF. CDR3 bases: TGCAGCGTTATTGTTGGGGCAGGGGGATCCGTTCAGTACTTC.